These 26 T cell receptor beta chains came from one sample sequenced in a study of blood T cells in healthy people across ages. A second PCR of about 7 to 12 cycles used a sample-barcoded 5' primer and a J-beta primer mix. Using its own MiXCR run on the 5' RACE reads, TCRdb lists one record per CDR3 protein. The sample has roughly 680,000 distinct CDR3 sequences, roughly half seen once. Input material: blood. The receptors here all came from a woman of 80 years or more in good health.

This clonotype was detected ten times or more. J is TRBJ2-7 and V is TRBV7-9, with 7 bases matching TRBD1. The germline CDR1 and CDR2 sequences are SEHNR and FQNEAQ (reference sequence). The CDR3 has 12 residues. The J segment lost 4 bases and the V segment lost 6 bases, leaving 3 bases of the junction unmatched. This CDR3 is CASSGTVYEQYF. The CDR3 coding sequence is TGTGCCAGCAGTGGGACAGTTTACGAGCAGTACTTC.

This clonotype was detected only once. One base away lies a much larger clone, so this may be a sequencing read error. V and J are TRBV6-1 and TRBJ2-5; D perhaps matches TRBD2 (6 bases). From germline, CDR1 is MNHNS and CDR2 SASEGT. The CDR3 totals 13 residues. V was trimmed by 4 bases and J by 11 bases, leaving 17 bases between them. Here the CDR3 DNA reads TGTGCCAGCAGTGGACGGGGGTACAATGAGCAGTACTTC. Its protein is CASSGRGYNEQYF.

This clonotype has more than one count but fewer than ten. V and J are TRBV9 and TRBJ2-2; D is ambiguous. CDR3 length equals 16 residues. Germline V gives CDR1 SGDLS, CDR2 YYNGEE. V was clipped by 0 bases and J by 0 bases, with 9 bases between them. In DNA form, the CDR3 reads TGTGCCAGCAGCGTAGTCGTCACCGCGAACACCGGGGAGCTGTTTTTT. This sequence encodes CASSVVVTANTGELFF.

This chain links TRBV3-1 with TRBJ2-6; D remains unclear. The germline gives CDR1 LGHDT, CDR2 YNNKEL (reference sequence). Trimming pared 10 bases from V and 0 bases from J, leaving 28 bases between. The CDR3 consists of 20 residues. As DNA, the CDR3 is TGTGCCACAACAAAAAAACGCCGGGTCGCCTCCTTCTCTGGGGCCAACGTCCTGACTTTC. This gives the protein CATTKKRRVASFSGANVLTF.

This chain joins TRBV29-1 and TRBJ1-1; D not resolved. The CDR3 loop spans 11 amino acids. The V gene's germline CDR1 is SQVTM and CDR2 ANQGSEA. The CDR3 nucleotides read TGCATCGCCGGACGGCTGGCTGAAGCTTTCTTT. Amino acids: CIAGRLAEAFF.

The V gene is TRBV12-3 or TRBV12-4, the J gene TRBJ1-6; a possible D gene is TRBD1 (6 bases). The CDR3 is 14 residues long. The V gene lost 5 bases and the J gene lost 10 bases, with 15 bases spanning the gap. CDR3: CASSVVGGGSPLHF. CDR3 nucleotide sequence: TGTGCCAGCAGTGTTGTCGGGGGCGGGTCACCCCTCCACTTT.

V and J are TRBV4-3 and TRBJ1-5; no reliable D call. With 0 bases removed from V and 6 bases from J, the gap between germline ends came to 15 bases. This CDR3 comprises 16 residues. Germline assignment: CDR1 LGHNA and CDR2 YSLEER. CDR3 in amino acids: CASSQDPDDGLQPQHF. The CDR3 nucleotides are TGCGCCAGCAGCCAAGATCCAGACGATGGGCTTCAGCCCCAGCATTTT.

This sequence joins TRBV7-3 and TRBJ2-1; 7 positions agree with TRBD2. This CDR3 region has 16 residues. The germline V gene encodes CDR1 SGHTA and CDR2 FQGTGA. Trimming removed 1 base from V and 7 bases from J; junction bases left unmatched: 10. The CDR3 DNA sequence: TGTGCCAGCAGCTTAAGGACTTGCGGGGGAGGGAATGAGCAGTTCTTC. It yields the protein CASSLRTCGGGNEQFF.

This clonotype was seen ten or more times. This chain links TRBV7-3 with TRBJ2-3, with D perhaps matching TRBD2 (6 bases). Germline V gene lookup returns CDR1 SGHTA and CDR2 FQGTGA. The CDR3 runs 16 residues. V lost 0 bases and J lost 4, with 14 bases in between. The CDR3 DNA sequence: TGTGCCAGCAGCTTAACACCCCGGGGGAGATCAGATACGCAGTATTTT. Protein product: CASSLTPRGRSDTQYF.

Notes on this clonotype: Since a much larger clone is just one base distant, this may be a read error. The chain combines TRBV5-6 with TRBJ2-1; no clear D gene. Germline V gene lookup returns CDR1 SGHDT and CDR2 YYEEEE. The CDR3 is 12 residues long. As DNA, the CDR3 is TGTGCCGGCAGCTTAGCTTTCAATGAGCAGTTCTTC. Its translation: CAGSLAFNEQFF.

This chain uses TRBV7-9 with TRBJ2-3, with unresolved D. The germline CDR1 and CDR2 sequences are SEHNR and FQNEAQ (reference sequence). The germline V and J ends were trimmed by 3 bases and 0 bases, with 19 bases remaining between them. The CDR3 spans 18 residues. DNA of the CDR3: TGTGCCAGCAGCTTTAGGGCGCGATCGCCTTCTAGCACAGATACGCAGTATTTT. Translating it yields CASSFRARSPSSTDTQYF.

The rearrangement uses TRBV10-2 and TRBJ2-4; 7 bases map to TRBD1. The J call may be incorrect, as the DNA end agrees better with TRBJ2-7. The germline V gene has CDR1 WSHSY and CDR2 SAAADI. The CDR3 totals 10 residues. The CDR3 coding sequence is TGCGCCAGCACAGGGGGCGAGCAGTACTTC. Translated, it gives CASTGGEQYF.

J is TRBJ2-7 and V is TRBV20-1, with a possible D match to TRBD2 (6 bases). Looked up from germline, CDR1 is DFQATT and CDR2 is SNEGSKA (reference sequence). V was clipped by 1 base and J by 7 bases, with 17 bases between them. CDR3 length equals 14 residues. DNA for the CDR3: TGCAGTGCTAGAGGGCCTAGCGAAAGAGGAGAGCAGTACTTC. Its translation is CSARGPSERGEQYF.

By share of the sample, this clonotype is medium-sized. A much larger clone is a single base away; this may be a read error. The J gene is TRBJ2-5, the V gene TRBV7-2; D gene ambiguous. V was shortened by 2 bases and J by 11 bases, with 15 bases between the two germline ends. CDR1 is SGHTA and CDR2 is FQGNSA in the germline V gene. CDR3 length: 13 residues. This CDR3 reads CASSLPPRDEQYF. CDR3 nucleotide sequence: TGTGCCAGCAGCTTACCCCCTAGGGATGAGCAGTACTTC.

Regarding this clonotype: Given a much more abundant clone one base away, this may be a read error. V is TRBV6-6 and J is TRBJ2-5; a possible D gene is TRBD1 (5 bases). The CDR3 has 14 amino acids. The V gene's germline CDR1 is MNHNY and CDR2 SVGAGI (reference sequence). CDR3 DNA sequence: TGTGCCGGCAGTCGCCGGAGAGAGGACAATGAGCAGTACTTC. Translated, it gives CAGSRRREDNEQYF.

The CDR3 protein is CSARGPYRDGQPQHF. CDR3 in DNA: TGCAGTGCTAGGGGGCCCTACAGGGACGGTCAGCCCCAGCATTTT. The genes are TRBV20-1 and TRBJ1-5; D possibly corresponds to TRBD1 (6 bases). Per germline, CDR1 DFQATT and CDR2 SNEGSKA (reference sequence). V lost 3 bases and J lost 6, with 18 bases in between. This CDR3 region has 15 residues.

The chain couples TRBV28 to TRBJ2-7, with D possibly matching TRBD1 (6 bases). Germline CDR1 MDHEN, CDR2 SYDVKM. V was cut by 6 bases and J by 12 bases, with 24 bases left in between. The CDR3 contains 14 residues. CDR3 nucleotides: TGTGCCAGCAGCCCCACCAAACCATACAGGGTGCGGTACTTC. Translating it yields CASSPTKPYRVRYF.

This clonotype was detected many times. The chain recombines TRBV9 with TRBJ2-5, with TRBD1 as a possible D gene (6 bases). Germline lookup yields CDR1 SGDLS and CDR2 YYNGEE. Trimming stripped 1 base from V and 7 bases from J, with 14 bases between. This CDR3 has 14 amino acids. The CDR3 sequence: CASSVQTGMGTQYF. The CDR3 DNA follows: TGTGCCAGCAGCGTACAAACAGGGATGGGGACCCAGTACTTC.

This clonotype was recorded many times. CDR3 coding DNA: TGCAGCGTTCACGGTTTCGGGCCCCGTGGCTACACCTTC. Protein: CSVHGFGPRGYTF. The chain employs TRBV29-1 and TRBJ1-2, with no clear D. V lost 5 bases and J 7 bases, leaving 17 bases between the germline ends. Germline CDR1 is SQVTM and CDR2 is ANQGSEA. The CDR3 consists of 13 residues. Based on the CDR3 plus reference TRBV29-1 and TRBJ1-2, the full variable domain is SAVISQKPSRDICQRGTSLTIQCQVDSQVTMMFWYRQQPGQSLTLIATANQGSEATYESGFVIDKFPISRPNLTFSTLTVSNMSPEDSSIYLCSVHGFGPRGYTFGSGTRLTVV.

This clonotype showed up many times. The chain uses TRBV20-1 and TRBJ2-1; the D gene could be TRBD1 or TRBD2 (6 bases each). V lost 4 bases, J lost 6 bases, and 16 bases lay in between. Germline CDR1 reads DFQATT; CDR2 reads SNEGSKA (reference sequence). The CDR3 is 14 amino acids. In DNA, the CDR3 is TGCAGTGCTATCGGGCTTAGGGGGGCCAATGAGCAGTTCTTC. Amino acid sequence: CSAIGLRGANEQFF.

The chain links TRBV7-9 to TRBJ1-5; 9 bases match TRBD1. CDR3 size: 14 residues. Germline V gives CDR1 SEHNR, CDR2 FQNEAQ (reference sequence). The V and J ends lost 5 bases and 4 bases, in that order; junction bases with no gene match: 3. This CDR3 reads CASSRDRANQPQHF. CDR3 DNA sequence: TGTGCCAGCAGCCGGGACAGGGCGAATCAGCCCCAGCATTTT.

A note on this clonotype: One base away lies a much larger clone, so this may be a sequencing read error. The gene calls are TRBV20-1 and TRBJ2-1; 12 bases are shared with TRBD2. The CDR3 is made up of 16 amino acids. Germline V CDR1 and CDR2: DFQATT, SNEGSKA (reference sequence). The CDR3 sequence is CSASTGLAGTYNERFF. In nucleotides, the CDR3 is TGCAGTGCTTCCACAGGACTAGCGGGGACCTACAATGAGCGGTTCTTC.

This clonotype occurred many times. The V call is TRBV5-1, the J call TRBJ2-3, with 8 positions matching TRBD2. The V and J ends lost 6 bases and 5 bases, in that order; junction bases with no gene match: 5. The CDR3 loop spans 13 amino acids. In germline, CDR1 is SGHRS, CDR2 YFSETQ. CDR3 coding DNA: TGCGCCAGCATTACGGCGGGGGGAGATACGCAGTATTTT. Translating gives CASITAGGDTQYF.

The rearrangement joins TRBV12-3 or TRBV12-4 to TRBJ2-2; D is tentatively TRBD1 or TRBD2 (5 bases each). This CDR3 is 14 amino acids long. V dropped 6 bases and J dropped 9 bases, with 17 bases sitting between them. In DNA, the CDR3 is TGTGCCAGCAGCCGAAGGGACGGGGCCAGGGAGCTGTTTTTT. It translates to CASSRRDGARELFF.

This clonotype was seen more than once but under ten times. It may be a read error: a sequence one base away is much more abundant. The V gene is TRBV4-1, the J gene TRBJ2-5, with D perhaps matching TRBD2 (5 bases). The CDR3 covers 15 residues. V was cut by 5 bases and J by 11 bases, with 24 bases left in between. Per the germline V gene, CDR1 is MGHRA and CDR2 is YSYEKL. The CDR3 here is CASSFGDRDGDEQYF. The CDR3 DNA follows: TGCGCCAGCAGCTTCGGGGATCGGGATGGCGATGAGCAGTACTTC.

This clonotype appeared many times. The genes are TRBV21-1 and TRBJ1-2; TRBD1 was called by the table and not checked on the DNA. TRBV21-1 is designated a pseudogene. The CDR3 is 19 amino acids. CDR3 bases: TGTGCCAGCAGCAAAGCCCCAACTCGACACCGCAGGGGAAACTATGGCTACACCTTC. Residues: CASSKAPTRHRRGNYGYTF.